The T cell receptor beta chain under discussion was sequenced for a study of T cells in Graves' hyperthyroidism and ophthalmopathy (dated by TCRdb to between 2018 and 2021). Regarding the research as a whole: Peripheral blood was sampled at the time of initial diagnosis, prior to any treatment. A discovery cohort of fewer than 110 patients, roughly 45 with Graves' ophthalmopathy and approximately 57 with stable Graves' hyperthyroidism, was used to find distinguishing TCR V-J signatures. An independent validation cohort of fewer than 20 hyperthyroidism patients and about 15 patients who later progressed to ophthalmopathy tested prospective prediction of ophthalmopathy. The paper describes TCR Vbeta CDR3 sequencing of 135 peripheral blood samples, made up of roughly 45 ophthalmopathy patients, 70 to 75 hyperthyroidism patients and 17 progressor patients. The study also compared thyroid tissue and blood T-cell repertoires from several Graves' hyperthyroidism patients. The roughly 91 discovery patients were randomly divided into training and test sets at a 7:3 ratio. Following sampling, methimazole starting at 30 mg daily was given to hyperthyroidism patients, and high-dose intravenous methylprednisolone was given to ophthalmopathy patients.

This clonotype was counted ten times or more. It has no known antigen specificity. Per-base quality was not reported, and no clone a single base away is much larger than it. The research as a whole found: A model built on a 13 V-J signature distinguished ophthalmopathy from stable hyperthyroidism, reaching 85% to 90% sensitivity and under 84% specificity in cross-validation and 80%/75% in testing. Sample size was not statistically predetermined, and blinding of investigators to group allocation was not performed. Most expanded thyroid clonotypes (frequency above 0.001) were also detected in blood, suggesting blood repertoires may reflect thyroid immune responses. In validation, progression to ophthalmopathy was predicted by the model with 70.59% sensitivity and under 85% specificity, a median of roughly six months before onset.

Graves' hyperthyroidism was defined as stable when no progression to ophthalmopathy occurred over 18 months of follow-up. The hyperthyroidism patients were between 18 and 65 years old and newly diagnosed, with a disease duration of less than 2 months. The study excluded patients with uncontrolled infections, other autoimmune diseases, pregnancy or lactation. Diagnoses relied on clinical symptoms, serum thyroxine and TRAb, thyroid ultrasound and orbital computed tomography. PBMCs were isolated from about 9.1 ml of fresh peripheral blood by Ficoll-Paque density gradient centrifugation. Total RNA was extracted using Trizol reagent, and RNA quality was assessed on an Agilent 2100 Bioanalyzer. The TCR beta CDR3 regions were amplified from the RNA transcripts. The TCR CDR3 was subjected to a first round of RT-PCR using the HTBI primer set and the Qiagen OneStep RT-PCR kit. A second multiplex PCR round built the libraries, followed by size selection and purification. Libraries were sequenced paired-end with 100 bp reads on an Illumina HiSeq2000. The source study handled its data this way. SOAPnuke was used to process the raw data, removing reads that contained adapters or uncalled bases, had a mean Phred below 15, or lacked an exact match to the constant primer or identifier. High-quality paired reads were merged with COPE v1.2.5, and unique nucleotide sequences were defined as clonotypes. MiTCR v1.1 was used to align the clonotypes against IMGT TRBV, TRBD and TRBJ reference segments. Only V-J combinations with frequency above 0.0001, covering about 99% of repertoires, were analysed. The TCS score was defined as F50 (clonal expansion) divided by E x V (chaos), with BLOSUM62-based TCRdist calculated between CDR3 peptides within each V-J. Welch's t-statistics and random forest reduced around 510 V-J features to some 14, which were used in a naive Bayes classifier (R e1071). Clones were called with MiXCR by TCRdb after fastp trimmed the public reads at Q25, and only in-frame beta chains were retained. Every entry covers one CDR3 protein and lists the most common genes and DNA from its rows. Here the V and J calls rest on TCRdb's processing, not on the authors' analysis. This sample holds about 590,000 distinct CDR3 sequences; approximately 14% were observed only once. The ten largest account for under 8% of the sample.

V loses 7 bases at its end and J loses 10 bases; junction bases beyond the gene matches: 4. The CDR3 holds 11 amino acids from the cysteine to the phenylalanine. CDR3 DNA is the only sequence kept; it has 33 bases, read in frame from the first base. This sequence was found in a woman aged 25-40 years with Graves' hyperthyroidism. This receptor chain uses TRBV12-3 or TRBV12-4 and TRBJ2-1, with 7 junctional bases fitting TRBD2. The sequenced sample consisted of blood. The CDR3 reads as follows: CASTTGGEQFF. Read as DNA, the sequence is TGTGCCAGCACCACGGGGGGAGAGCAGTTCTTC.